The next 3 T cell receptor beta chains were all read from a single sample in a study of cytomegalovirus exposure and HLA in healthy donors. The PCR contained 60 Vbeta and 13 Jbeta primers. Generated by immunoSEQ multiplex PCR, the TCRdb table keeps only in-frame clones and is missing some. There are 170,000 or so clones in the sample; around 83% occur only once, and around 1.7% lies in the top ten. The sample comprised PBMCs. These TCRs come from a man aged 45-65 years in good health and CMV-seronegative.

This chain connects TRBV9 to TRBJ2-5, with 8 bases lining up with TRBD1. Trimming cost V 0 bases and J 5 bases; bases outside gene matches: 6. The germline gives CDR1 SGDLS, CDR2 YYNGEE. The CDR3 has 15 amino acids. The CDR3 sequence: CASSVGAGGAETQYF. DNA for the CDR3: TGTGCCAGCAGCGTAGGGGCAGGGGGCGCGGAGACCCAGTACTTC.

About this clone itself: This CDR3 is also generated by other DNA sequences in the sample. Here the CDR3 DNA reads TGTGCCAGCTCACCGAGCAGGGATAACGAGCAGTACTTC. It codes for CASSPSRDNEQYF. The rearrangement links TRBV18 to TRBJ2-7, with D tentatively TRBD1 (5 bases). CDR1 is KGHSH, CDR2 LQKENI, per germline. V dropped 3 bases and J dropped 5 bases, with 11 bases sitting between them. The CDR3 is 13 residues long.

The rearrangement joins TRBV4-2 to TRBJ2-3; weak D call: TRBD2 (7 bases). The V gene lost 0 bases and the J gene lost 3 bases, with 13 bases spanning the gap. Germline CDR1 reads LGHNA; CDR2 reads YNFKEQ. CDR3 length equals 16 residues. CDR3 DNA: TGTGCCAGCAGCCAAGAATGGGGGGGCCGGACAGATACGCAGTATTTT. This sequence encodes CASSQEWGGRTDTQYF.